The TCR beta chain described here comes from a study of T-cell reconstitution after alpha-beta-depleted transplantation in children. Study conclusions and caveats: Two months or so post-transplant, alpha-beta T cells reportedly derived from several hundred expanded graft clones.

TCRbeta library construction was performed incorporating unique molecular identifiers. TCRdb re-called the PCR reads through MiXCR, storing one row per CDR3 protein. The sample shows over 90,000 distinct CDR3 sequences, approximately 6% of them seen only once. Between the trimmed V and J ends, which lost 1 base and 6 bases, there was a span of 9 bases. The CDR3 spans 13 residues. Germline assignment: CDR1 KGHSH and CDR2 LQKENI. There are many counts of this clonotype. Its antigen is as yet unknown. This TCR was sampled from a female patient aged 2 to 10 who had a stem cell transplant for Fanconi anemia, so the T cells may come from the graft donor. The rearrangement joins TRBV18 to TRBJ2-5; unclear D gene. Sequences were derived from PBMCs, mostly from graft donor cells, sampled 60 days after TCRalphabeta/CD19-depleted stem cell transplant. This CDR3 is CASSPLSAQTQYF. The CDR3 DNA reads TGTGCCAGCTCACCACTTTCAGCACAGACCCAGTACTTC.